This TCR beta chain appears in the sequencing data of a study of T cell repertoires in aging, cancer and after chemotherapy. Study observations and caveats: Age-matched healthy donors had significantly more diverse, less clonal blood TCR repertoires than untreated cancer patients. Across the chemotherapy interval, each cancer cohort showed higher median generation probability, suggesting thymic rebound.

Amplification of TCR beta used genomic DNA extracted from peripheral blood. Within the sample, this clonotype is medium-sized. Its antigen remains unknown. Germline V gene data show CDR1 as KGHSH and CDR2 as LQKENI. This CDR3 spans 14 amino acids. Deletions cut 2 bases from V and 7 bases from J, with 14 bases between. Multiplex touch-down PCR with TRB-A/B primers amplified rearranged V-D-J TRB sequences. TCRdb reprocessed the multiplex PCR reads via MiXCR and lists one record per CDR3 protein. This table has around 6,500 distinct CDR3 sequences, over 20% appearing once. Specimen: blood. This TCR was recovered from a human donor with a blood cancer. The J gene is TRBJ1-1, the V gene TRBV18; D might be TRBD1 (6 bases). The CDR3 protein is CASSPDGGAGEAFF. DNA for the CDR3: TGTGCCAGCTCACCAGACGGGGGGGCCGGTGAAGCTTTCTTT.